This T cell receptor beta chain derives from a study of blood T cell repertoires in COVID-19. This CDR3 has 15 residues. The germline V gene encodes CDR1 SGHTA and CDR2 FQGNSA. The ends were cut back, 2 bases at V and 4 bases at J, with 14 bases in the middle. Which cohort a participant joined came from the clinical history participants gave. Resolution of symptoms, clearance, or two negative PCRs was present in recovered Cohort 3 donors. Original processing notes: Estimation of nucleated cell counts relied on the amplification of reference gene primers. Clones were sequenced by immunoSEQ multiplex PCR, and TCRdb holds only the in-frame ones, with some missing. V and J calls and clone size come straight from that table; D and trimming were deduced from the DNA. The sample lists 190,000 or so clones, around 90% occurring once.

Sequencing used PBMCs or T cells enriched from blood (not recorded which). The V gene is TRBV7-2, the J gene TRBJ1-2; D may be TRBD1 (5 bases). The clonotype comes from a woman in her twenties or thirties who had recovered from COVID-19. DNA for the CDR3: TGTGCCAGCAGCTTACCGTACCAGGGACTCTATGGCTACACCTTC. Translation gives CASSLPYQGLYGYTF.